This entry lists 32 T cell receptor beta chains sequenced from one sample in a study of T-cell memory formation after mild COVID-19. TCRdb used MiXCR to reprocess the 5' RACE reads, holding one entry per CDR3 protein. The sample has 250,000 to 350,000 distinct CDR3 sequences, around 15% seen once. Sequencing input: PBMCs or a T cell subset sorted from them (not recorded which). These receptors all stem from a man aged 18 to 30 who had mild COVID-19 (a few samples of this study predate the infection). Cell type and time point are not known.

CDR3 protein: CASSSGWGADSTEAFF. The DNA for the CDR3 is TGCGCCAGCAGCTCCGGGTGGGGGGCGGATAGCACTGAAGCTTTCTTT. The chain carries TRBV5-1 and TRBJ1-1; a possible D gene is TRBD1 (6 bases). Germline CDR1 SGHRS, CDR2 YFSETQ. The CDR3 has 16 amino acids. Trimming shortened V by 3 bases and J by 4 bases, and 19 bases separated the two germline ends. The full variable domain, with the rest looked up from reference TRBV5-1 and TRBJ1-1, is KAGVTQTPRYLIKTRGQQVTLSCSPISGHRSVSWYQQTPGQGLQFLFEYFSETQRNKGNFPGRFSGRQFSNSRSEMNVSTLELGDSALYLCASSSGWGADSTEAFFGQGTRLTVV.

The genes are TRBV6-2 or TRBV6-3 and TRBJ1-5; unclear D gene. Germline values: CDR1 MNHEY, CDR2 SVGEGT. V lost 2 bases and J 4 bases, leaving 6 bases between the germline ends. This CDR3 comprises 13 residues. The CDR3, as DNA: TGTGCCAGCAGTTACCTTTGGAATCAGCCCCAGCATTTT. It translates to CASSYLWNQPQHF.

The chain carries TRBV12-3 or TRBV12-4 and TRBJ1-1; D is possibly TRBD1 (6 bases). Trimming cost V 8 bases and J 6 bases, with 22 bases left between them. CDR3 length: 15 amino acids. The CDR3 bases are TGTGCCAGCTGGGGAACAGGGCCCGTTGGTTCTGAAGCTTTCTTT. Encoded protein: CASWGTGPVGSEAFF.

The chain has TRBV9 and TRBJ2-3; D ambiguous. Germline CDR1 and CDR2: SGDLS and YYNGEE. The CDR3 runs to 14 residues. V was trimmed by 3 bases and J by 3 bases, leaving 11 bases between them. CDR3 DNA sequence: TGTGCCAGCAGCGCCCTACTTGGGACAGATACGCAGTATTTT. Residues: CASSALLGTDTQYF.

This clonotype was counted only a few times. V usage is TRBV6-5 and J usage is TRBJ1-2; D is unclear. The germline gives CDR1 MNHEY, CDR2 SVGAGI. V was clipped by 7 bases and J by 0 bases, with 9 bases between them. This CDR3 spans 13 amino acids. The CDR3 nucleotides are TGTGCCAGCACGCGGGGAACTAACTATGGCTACACCTTC. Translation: CASTRGTNYGYTF.

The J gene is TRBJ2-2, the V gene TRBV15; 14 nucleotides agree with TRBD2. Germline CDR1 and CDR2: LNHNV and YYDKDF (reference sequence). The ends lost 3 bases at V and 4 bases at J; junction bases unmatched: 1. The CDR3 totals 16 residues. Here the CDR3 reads CATSRTSGGVTGELFF. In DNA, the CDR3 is TGTGCCACCAGCAGGACTAGCGGGGGGGTCACCGGGGAGCTGTTTTTT.

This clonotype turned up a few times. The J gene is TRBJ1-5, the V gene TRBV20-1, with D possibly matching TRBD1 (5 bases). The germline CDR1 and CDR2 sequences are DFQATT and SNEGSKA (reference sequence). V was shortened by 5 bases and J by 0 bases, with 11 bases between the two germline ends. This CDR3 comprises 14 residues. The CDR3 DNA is TGCAGTGCTTCTCCAGGGTTTAGCAATCAGCCCCAGCATTTT. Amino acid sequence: CSASPGFSNQPQHF.

The CDR3 region is CASSPGADMAKNIQYF. DNA of the CDR3: TGTGCCAGCAGTCCCGGGGCGGATATGGCCAAAAACATTCAGTACTTC. The chain combines TRBV12-3 or TRBV12-4 with TRBJ2-4; possibly TRBD1 or TRBD2 for D (5 bases each). The CDR3 length is 16 residues. The V gene lost 5 bases and the J gene lost 1 base, with 15 bases spanning the gap.

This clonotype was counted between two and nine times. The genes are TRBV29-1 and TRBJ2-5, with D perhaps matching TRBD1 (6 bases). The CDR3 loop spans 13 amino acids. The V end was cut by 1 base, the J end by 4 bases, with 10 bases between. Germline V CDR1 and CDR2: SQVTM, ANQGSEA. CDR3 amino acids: CSVEARDTETQYF. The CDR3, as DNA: TGCAGCGTTGAAGCCCGGGACACAGAGACCCAGTACTTC.

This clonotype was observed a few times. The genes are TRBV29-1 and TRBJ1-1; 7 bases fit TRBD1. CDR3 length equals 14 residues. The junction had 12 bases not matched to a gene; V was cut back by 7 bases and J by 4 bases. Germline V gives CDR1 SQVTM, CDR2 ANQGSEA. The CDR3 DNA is TGCAGCGCCACACGACAGGGTCGGTCCACTGAAGCTTTCTTT. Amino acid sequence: CSATRQGRSTEAFF.

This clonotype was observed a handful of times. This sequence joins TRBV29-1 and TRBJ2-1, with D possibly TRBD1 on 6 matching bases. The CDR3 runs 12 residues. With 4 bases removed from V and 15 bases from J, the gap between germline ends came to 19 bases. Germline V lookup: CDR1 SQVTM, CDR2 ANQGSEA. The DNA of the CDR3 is TGCAGCGTTGTTCGGAATCCAGGGGCACGGTTCTTC. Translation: CSVVRNPGARFF.

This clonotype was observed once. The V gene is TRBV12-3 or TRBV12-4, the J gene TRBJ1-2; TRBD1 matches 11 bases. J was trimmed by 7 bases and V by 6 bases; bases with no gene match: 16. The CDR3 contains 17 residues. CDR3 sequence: CASSQRTGGLRSPGYTF. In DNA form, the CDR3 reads TGTGCCAGCAGCCAACGGACAGGGGGCTTGAGAAGTCCTGGCTACACCTTC.

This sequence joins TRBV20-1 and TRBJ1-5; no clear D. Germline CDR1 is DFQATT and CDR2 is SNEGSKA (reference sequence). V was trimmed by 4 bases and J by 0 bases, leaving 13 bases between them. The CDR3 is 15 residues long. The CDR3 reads CSANSEGYSNQPQHF. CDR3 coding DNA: TGCAGTGCTAACAGTGAGGGTTATAGCAATCAGCCCCAGCATTTT.

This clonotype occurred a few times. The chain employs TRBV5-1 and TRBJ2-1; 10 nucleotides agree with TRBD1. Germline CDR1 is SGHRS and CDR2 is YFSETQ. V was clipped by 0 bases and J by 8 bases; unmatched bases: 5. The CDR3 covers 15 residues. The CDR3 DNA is TGCGCCAGCAGCTTGGAGGGACAGGGGCTCGATGAGCAGTTCTTC. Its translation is CASSLEGQGLDEQFF. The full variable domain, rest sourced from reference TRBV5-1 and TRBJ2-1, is KAGVTQTPRYLIKTRGQQVTLSCSPISGHRSVSWYQQTPGQGLQFLFEYFSETQRNKGNFPGRFSGRQFSNSRSEMNVSTLELGDSALYLCASSLEGQGLDEQFFGPGTRLTVL.

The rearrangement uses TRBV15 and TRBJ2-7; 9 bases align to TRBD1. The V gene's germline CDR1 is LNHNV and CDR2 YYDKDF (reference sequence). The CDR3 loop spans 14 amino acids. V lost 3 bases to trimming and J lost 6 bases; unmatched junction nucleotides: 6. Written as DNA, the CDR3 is TGTGCCACCAGCAGCCGGGACAGGGTGTTCGAGCAGTACTTC. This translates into CATSSRDRVFEQYF.

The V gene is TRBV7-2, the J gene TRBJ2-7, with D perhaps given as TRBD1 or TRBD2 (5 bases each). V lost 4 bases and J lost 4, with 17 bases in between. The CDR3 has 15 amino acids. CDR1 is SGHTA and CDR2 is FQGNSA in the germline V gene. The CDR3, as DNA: TGTGCCAGCAGCTCCGGGGCCCGGAACTCTTACGAGCAGTACTTC. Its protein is CASSSGARNSYEQYF.

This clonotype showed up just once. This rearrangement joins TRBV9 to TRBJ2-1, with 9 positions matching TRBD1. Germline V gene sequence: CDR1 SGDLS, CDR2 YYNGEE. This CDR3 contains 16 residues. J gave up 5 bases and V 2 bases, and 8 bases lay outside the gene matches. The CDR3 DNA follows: TGTGCCAGCAGCGTTGGGGGACAGGGCTGGGACAATGAGCAGTTCTTC. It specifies CASSVGGQGWDNEQFF.

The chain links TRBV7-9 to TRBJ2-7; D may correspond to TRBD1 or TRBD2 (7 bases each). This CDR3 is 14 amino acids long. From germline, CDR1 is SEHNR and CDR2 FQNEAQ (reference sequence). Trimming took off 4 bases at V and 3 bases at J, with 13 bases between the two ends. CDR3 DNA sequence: TGTGCCAGCAGCTGGGGGGGGACAGTCTACGAGCAGTACGTC. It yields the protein CASSWGGTVYEQYV.

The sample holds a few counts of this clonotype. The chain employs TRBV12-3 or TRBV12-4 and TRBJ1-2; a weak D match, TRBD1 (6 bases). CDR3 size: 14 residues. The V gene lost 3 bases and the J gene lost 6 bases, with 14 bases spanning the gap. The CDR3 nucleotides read TGTGCCAGCAGTTTTGGTCAACAGGGCAATGGCTACACCTTC. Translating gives CASSFGQQGNGYTF.

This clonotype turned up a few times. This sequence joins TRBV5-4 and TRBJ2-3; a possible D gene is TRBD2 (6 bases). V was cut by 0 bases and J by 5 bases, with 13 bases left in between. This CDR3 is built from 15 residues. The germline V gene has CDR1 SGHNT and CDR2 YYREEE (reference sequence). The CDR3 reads CASSLGSGEEDTQYF. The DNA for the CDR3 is TGTGCCAGCAGCTTGGGATCGGGGGAGGAAGATACGCAGTATTTT. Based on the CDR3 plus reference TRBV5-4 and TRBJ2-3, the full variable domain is ETGVTQSPTHLIKTRGQQVTLRCSSQSGHNTVSWYQQALGQGPQFIFQYYREEENGRGNFPPRFSGLQFPNYSSELNVNALELDDSALYLCASSLGSGEEDTQYFGPGTRLTVL.

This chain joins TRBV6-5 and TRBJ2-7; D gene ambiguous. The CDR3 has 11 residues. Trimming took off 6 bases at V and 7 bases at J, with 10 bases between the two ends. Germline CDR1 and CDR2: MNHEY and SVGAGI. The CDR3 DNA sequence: TGTGCCAGCAGCGTAATTCCTGAGCAGTACGTC. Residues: CASSVIPEQYV.

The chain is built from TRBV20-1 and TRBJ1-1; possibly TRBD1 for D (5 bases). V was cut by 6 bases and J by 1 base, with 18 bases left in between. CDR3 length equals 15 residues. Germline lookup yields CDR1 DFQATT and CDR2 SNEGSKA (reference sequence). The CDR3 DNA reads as TGCAGTGCCCCCAACGGTAGGGGCCGGAACACTGAAGCTTTCTTT. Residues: CSAPNGRGRNTEAFF.

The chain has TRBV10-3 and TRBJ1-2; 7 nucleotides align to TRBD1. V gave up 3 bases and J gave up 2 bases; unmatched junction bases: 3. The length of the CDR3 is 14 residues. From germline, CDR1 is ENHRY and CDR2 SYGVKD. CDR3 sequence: CAISEGDRNYGYTF. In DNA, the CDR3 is TGTGCCATCAGTGAAGGGGACAGAAACTATGGCTACACCTTC.

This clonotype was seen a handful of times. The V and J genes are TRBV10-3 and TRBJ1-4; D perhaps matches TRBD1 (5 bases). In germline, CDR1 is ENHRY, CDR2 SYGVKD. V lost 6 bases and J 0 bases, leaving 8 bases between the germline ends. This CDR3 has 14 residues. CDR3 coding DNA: TGTGCCATCAGACAGGACTCAACTAATGAAAAACTGTTTTTT. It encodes CAIRQDSTNEKLFF.

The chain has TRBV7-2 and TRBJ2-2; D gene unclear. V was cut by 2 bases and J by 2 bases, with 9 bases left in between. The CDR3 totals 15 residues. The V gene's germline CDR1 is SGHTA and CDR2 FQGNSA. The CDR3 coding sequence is TGTGCCAGCAGCTTACAGCGCCTCAACACCGGGGAGCTGTTTTTT. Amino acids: CASSLQRLNTGELFF.

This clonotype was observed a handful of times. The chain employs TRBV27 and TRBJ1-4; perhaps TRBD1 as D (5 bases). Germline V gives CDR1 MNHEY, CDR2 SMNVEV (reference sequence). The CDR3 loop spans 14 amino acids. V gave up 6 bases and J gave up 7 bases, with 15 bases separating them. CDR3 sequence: CASSPTGRREKLFF. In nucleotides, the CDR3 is TGTGCCAGCAGCCCTACGGGACGTCGTGAAAAACTGTTTTTT.

The CDR3 coding sequence is TGTGCCACCAGCCGCTCCCCCGGGACGGACTCCTACGAGCAGTACTTC. Translation: CATSRSPGTDSYEQYF. The genes are TRBV15 and TRBJ2-7, with D perhaps assigned TRBD1 or TRBD2 (5 bases each). Germline lookup yields CDR1 LNHNV and CDR2 YYDKDF (reference sequence). The CDR3 loop spans 16 amino acids. V gave up 5 bases and J gave up 0 bases, with 17 bases separating them. Together with reference TRBV15 and TRBJ2-7, the CDR3 gives the full variable domain: DAMVIQNPRYQVTQFGKPVTLSCSQTLNHNVMYWYQQKSSQAPKLLFHYYDKDFNNEADTPDNFQSRRPNTSFCFLDIRSPGLGDTAMYLCATSRSPGTDSYEQYFGPGTRLTVT.

CDR3 amino acids: CASSLGDRGEAFF. CDR3 bases: TGTGCCAGCAGCTTGGGGGACAGGGGAGAAGCTTTCTTT. This chain connects TRBV5-5 to TRBJ1-1; TRBD1 agrees at 10 bases. The CDR3 loop spans 13 amino acids. Trimming at V came to 0 bases and at J to 8 bases, leaving 1 base not matched to a gene. The germline V gene has CDR1 SGHKS and CDR2 YYEKEE (reference sequence). Full variable domain (remainder filled in from reference TRBV5-5 and TRBJ1-1): DAGVTQSPTHLIKTRGQQVTLRCSPISGHKSVSWYQQVLGQGPQFIFQYYEKEERGRGNFPDRFSARQFPNYSSELNVNALLLGDSALYLCASSLGDRGEAFFGQGTRLTVV.

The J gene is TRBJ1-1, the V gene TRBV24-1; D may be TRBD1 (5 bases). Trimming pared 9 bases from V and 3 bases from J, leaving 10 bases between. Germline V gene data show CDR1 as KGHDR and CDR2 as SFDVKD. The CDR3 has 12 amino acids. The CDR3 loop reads CATLRQHTEAFF. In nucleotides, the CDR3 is TGTGCCACCCTTAGACAGCACACTGAAGCTTTCTTT.

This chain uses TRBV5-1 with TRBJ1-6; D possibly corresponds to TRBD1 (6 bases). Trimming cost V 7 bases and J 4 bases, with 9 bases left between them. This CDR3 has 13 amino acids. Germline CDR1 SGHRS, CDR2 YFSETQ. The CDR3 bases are TGCGCCAGCGCGGACAGATATAATTCACCCCTCCACTTT. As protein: CASADRYNSPLHF.

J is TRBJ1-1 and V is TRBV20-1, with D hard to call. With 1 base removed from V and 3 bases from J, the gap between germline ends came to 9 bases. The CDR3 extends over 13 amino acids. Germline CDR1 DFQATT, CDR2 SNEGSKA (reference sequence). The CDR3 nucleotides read TGCAGTGCTAGAGTAGTACAGTACACTGAAGCTTTCTTT. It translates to CSARVVQYTEAFF.

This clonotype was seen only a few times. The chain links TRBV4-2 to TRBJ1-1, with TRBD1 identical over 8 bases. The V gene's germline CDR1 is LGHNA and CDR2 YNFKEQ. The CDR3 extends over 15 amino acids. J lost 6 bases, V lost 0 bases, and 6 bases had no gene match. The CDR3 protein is CASSQETGERAEAFF. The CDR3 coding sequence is TGTGCCAGCAGCCAAGAGACAGGGGAGAGGGCTGAAGCTTTCTTT.